Listed below are T cell receptor beta chains from one sample, sequenced in a study of shared clonotypes between healthy human individuals. Libraries were prepared by immunoSEQ multiplex PCR; TCRdb keeps only in-frame clonotypes and omits some of them. The top ten hold 0.13% of the sample, which has around 2.3 million clones, approximately 94% seen once. Sample: naive CD4+ T cells sorted from blood. These receptors all stem from a man aged 18 to 29 in good health. Both conserved end residues are part of each CDR3. Each record gives: J gene, D gene, CDR3 length, V gene, clone size, CDR3 protein, CDR3 DNA. The D gene is left open where the match is weak. Clone size is not always given. Where it is, it says once, few, many or a class for expanded clones.

j_gene: TRBJ1-5
d_gene: NA
len: 14
v_gene: TRBV2
abundance: NA
CDR3aa: CASSDRTVNQPQHF
CDR3nt: TGTGCCAGCAGTGACAGGACAGTCAATCAGCCCCAGCATTTT

j_gene: TRBJ2-1
d_gene: TRBD2
len: 15
v_gene: TRBV5-6
abundance: NA
CDR3aa: CASSLLLAAFNEQFF
CDR3nt: TGTGCCAGCAGCTTGTTACTAGCGGCCTTCAATGAGCAGTTCTTC

j_gene: TRBJ1-2
d_gene: NA
len: 12
v_gene: TRBV10-2
abundance: NA
CDR3aa: CASSEPQAGYTF
CDR3nt: TGCGCCAGCAGTGAGCCCCAAGCTGGCTACACCTTC

j_gene: TRBJ2-7
d_gene: NA
len: 14
v_gene: TRBV5-1
abundance: NA
CDR3aa: CASNSGTLKGEQYF
CDR3nt: TGCGCCAGCAACTCAGGGACACTTAAGGGGGAGCAGTACTTC

j_gene: TRBJ2-1
d_gene: NA
len: 12
v_gene: TRBV30
abundance: NA
CDR3aa: CAWSSSDNEQFF
CDR3nt: TGTGCCTGGAGTTCCAGCGACAATGAGCAGTTCTTC

j_gene: TRBJ2-7
d_gene: NA
len: 14
v_gene: TRBV7-9
abundance: once
CDR3aa: CASSLGPASYEQYF
CDR3nt: TGTGCCAGCAGCTTAGGTCCTGCGTCCTACGAGCAGTACTTC

j_gene: TRBJ1-6
d_gene: TRBD1
len: 14
v_gene: TRBV2
abundance: NA
CDR3aa: CASSQGALNSPLHF
CDR3nt: TGTGCCAGCAGCCAGGGGGCTTTGAATTCACCCCTCCACTTT

j_gene: TRBJ2-5
d_gene: NA
len: 15
v_gene: TRBV5-1
abundance: NA
CDR3aa: CASSLAGPSGETQYF
CDR3nt: TGCGCCAGCAGCTTGGCAGGGCCCTCCGGGGAGACCCAGTACTTC

j_gene: TRBJ2-5
d_gene: NA
len: 12
v_gene: TRBV6-1
abundance: once
CDR3aa: CASRAVGETQYF
CDR3nt: TGTGCCAGCAGAGCGGTGGGGGAGACCCAGTACTTC

j_gene: TRBJ1-2
d_gene: NA
len: 15
v_gene: TRBV6-1
abundance: NA
CDR3aa: CASSPQGLGYYGYTF
CDR3nt: TGTGCCAGCAGTCCCCAGGGTCTTGGGTACTATGGCTACACCTTC

j_gene: TRBJ1-2
d_gene: TRBD1
len: 14
v_gene: TRBV18
abundance: NA
CDR3aa: CASSSQGADYGYTF
CDR3nt: TGTGCCAGCTCATCACAGGGGGCAGACTATGGCTACACCTTC

j_gene: TRBJ1-1
d_gene: NA
len: 13
v_gene: TRBV10-3
abundance: once
CDR3aa: CAISNLGRTEAFF
CDR3nt: TGTGCCATCAGTAATCTTGGCCGGACTGAAGCTTTCTTT

j_gene: TRBJ2-7
d_gene: NA
len: 12
v_gene: TRBV29-1
abundance: NA
CDR3aa: CSVLGQHYEQYF
CDR3nt: TGCAGCGTTCTAGGACAACACTACGAGCAGTACTTC

j_gene: TRBJ2-7
d_gene: NA
len: 13
v_gene: TRBV11-2
abundance: NA
CDR3aa: CASSISGFYEQYF
CDR3nt: TGTGCCAGCAGCATCTCAGGTTTCTACGAGCAGTACTTC

j_gene: TRBJ1-2
d_gene: NA
len: 14
v_gene: TRBV11-2
abundance: NA
CDR3aa: CASSLFQDNYGYTF
CDR3nt: TGTGCCAGCAGCTTATTTCAGGATAACTATGGCTACACCTTC

j_gene: TRBJ1-1
d_gene: NA
len: 12
v_gene: TRBV6-1
abundance: NA
CDR3aa: CASSLLNTEAFF
CDR3nt: TGTGCCAGCAGTCTCTTGAACACTGAAGCTTTCTTT

j_gene: TRBJ2-7
d_gene: TRBD1
len: 14
v_gene: TRBV11-2
abundance: NA
CDR3aa: CASSIYRGHYEQYF
CDR3nt: TGTGCCAGCAGCATATACAGGGGGCACTACGAGCAGTACTTC

j_gene: TRBJ1-5
d_gene: NA
len: 14
v_gene: TRBV28
abundance: NA
CDR3aa: CASTPLGYNQPQHF
CDR3nt: TGTGCCAGCACCCCGCTCGGGTATAATCAGCCCCAGCATTTT

j_gene: TRBJ2-1
d_gene: NA
len: 17
v_gene: TRBV7-9
abundance: NA
CDR3aa: CASSPRGLTAGHNEQFF
CDR3nt: TGTGCCAGCAGCCCCCGCGGTTTGACAGCCGGACACAATGAGCAGTTCTTC

j_gene: TRBJ2-7
d_gene: NA
len: 13
v_gene: TRBV7-2
abundance: NA
CDR3aa: CASSSHSTGEQYF
CDR3nt: TGTGCCAGCAGCTCCCACTCCACCGGGGAGCAGTACTTC